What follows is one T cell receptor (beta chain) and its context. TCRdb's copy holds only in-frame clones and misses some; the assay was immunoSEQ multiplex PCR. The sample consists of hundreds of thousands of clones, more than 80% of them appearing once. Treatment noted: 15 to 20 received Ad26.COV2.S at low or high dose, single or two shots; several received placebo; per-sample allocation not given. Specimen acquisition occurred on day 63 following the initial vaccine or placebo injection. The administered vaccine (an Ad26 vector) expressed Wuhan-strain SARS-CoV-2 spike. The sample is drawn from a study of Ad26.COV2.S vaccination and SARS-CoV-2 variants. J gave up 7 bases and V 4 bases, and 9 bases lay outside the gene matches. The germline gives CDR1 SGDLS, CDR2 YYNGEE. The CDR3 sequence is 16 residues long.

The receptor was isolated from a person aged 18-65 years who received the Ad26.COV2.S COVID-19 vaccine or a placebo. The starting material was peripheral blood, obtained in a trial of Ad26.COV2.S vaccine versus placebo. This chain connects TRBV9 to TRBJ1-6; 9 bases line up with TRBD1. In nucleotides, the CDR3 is TGTGCCAGCAGCACCGGGACAGGGTTAGCCAATTCACCCCTCCACTTT. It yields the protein CASSTGTGLANSPLHF.